These 21 T cell receptor beta chains came from one sample sequenced in a study of vaccination and CD4 T cells after COVID-19. Treatment denoted: roughly nine-day PBMC culture with coronavirus spike peptide pools or control peptides (ViraFEST assay). An Oncomine TCR Beta short-read assay was used to sequence the DNA from cultured CD4+ T cells. One entry per CDR3 protein, called by TCRdb with MiXCR from the PCR reads. The data hold about 10,000 distinct CDR3 sequences, with approximately 52% observed a single time. These receptors have no identified antigens. Sequencing was carried out using CD4+ T cells from blood, cultured in vitro. These receptors all come from a human donor who had recovered from COVID-19.

This clonotype was recorded a few times. J is TRBJ2-4 and V is TRBV7-2; D may be TRBD1 or TRBD2 (5 bases each). The CDR3 is 16 amino acids. Deletions cut 1 base from V and 4 bases from J, with 14 bases between. The germline CDR1 and CDR2 sequences are SGHTA and FQGNSA. CDR3 amino acids: CASSLEGTLPKNIQYF. CDR3 in DNA: TGTGCCAGCAGCTTAGAGGGGACCCTACCGAAAAACATTCAGTACTTC.

This clonotype has just a few counts. The rearrangement links TRBV6-4 to TRBJ2-2; 8 bases match TRBD1. The germline gives CDR1 MRHNA, CDR2 SNTAGT. This CDR3 region has 15 residues. J gave up 2 bases and V 3 bases, and 2 bases lay outside the gene matches. The CDR3 loop is CASSEGQGNTGELFF. In nucleotides, the CDR3 is TGTGCCAGCAGTGAAGGACAGGGAAACACCGGGGAGCTGTTTTTT.

V gene TRBV12-3 or TRBV12-4 combines with J gene TRBJ1-5, with 7 bases aligning to TRBD1. This CDR3 has 15 residues. Trimming cost V 6 bases and J 1 base; bases outside gene matches: 6. DNA for the CDR3: TGTGCCAGCAGCCGACAGGGAGCGAGCAATCAGCCCCAGCATTTT. Encoded protein: CASSRQGASNQPQHF.

This clonotype turned up a few times. V gene TRBV28 combines with J gene TRBJ1-3, with D uncertain. Trimming removed 2 bases at V and 4 bases at J, with 9 bases between. CDR3 length: 14 amino acids. Germline assignment: CDR1 MDHEN and CDR2 SYDVKM. The CDR3 sequence is CASSLSGGGNTIYF. For the CDR3, the DNA is TGTGCCAGCAGTTTAAGTGGCGGCGGAAACACCATATATTTT. Using reference TRBV28 and TRBJ1-3 for the parts outside the CDR3, the full variable domain is DVKVTQSSRYLVKRTGEKVFLECVQDMDHENMFWYRQDPGLGLRLIYFSYDVKMKEKGDIPEGYSVSREKKERFSLILESASTNQTSMYLCASSLSGGGNTIYFGEGSWLTVV.

The V and J genes are TRBV18 and TRBJ2-3; D is ambiguous. Germline V lookup: CDR1 KGHSH, CDR2 LQKENI. The CDR3 has 13 residues. V was shortened by 3 bases and J by 3 bases, with 7 bases between the two germline ends. CDR3 DNA: TGTGCCAGCTCACCGGCCCAAACAGATACGCAGTATTTT. This codes for CASSPAQTDTQYF.

This chain connects TRBV24-1 to TRBJ2-2; D possibly corresponds to TRBD2 (6 bases). There are 13 residues in the CDR3. V dropped 9 bases and J dropped 2 bases, with 9 bases sitting between them. The germline V gene encodes CDR1 KGHDR and CDR2 SFDVKD. The CDR3 DNA follows: TGTGCCACCGGGACTCCAAACACCGGGGAGCTGTTTTTT. This gives the protein CATGTPNTGELFF.

This sequence joins TRBV19 and TRBJ2-3, with 9 positions matching TRBD2. The J segment lost 1 base and the V segment lost 5 bases, leaving 4 bases of the junction unmatched. The CDR3 length is 15 residues. CDR1 is LNHDA and CDR2 is SQIVND in the germline V gene (reference sequence). This CDR3 is CASSPRTSGTDTQYF. The CDR3 DNA is TGTGCCAGTAGTCCACGGACTAGCGGCACAGATACGCAGTATTTT.

The V gene is TRBV10-1, the J gene TRBJ2-4; D gene uncertain. CDR1 is WNHNN, CDR2 SYGVQD, per germline (reference sequence). Trimming left V 11 bases short and J 1 base short, with 12 bases between. CDR3 length: 13 residues. CDR3 sequence (DNA): TGCGCCGGTCTTCCATGGGCCAAAAACATTCAGTACTTC. It specifies CAGLPWAKNIQYF.

The V gene is TRBV20-1, the J gene TRBJ2-2; 8 nucleotides agree with TRBD2. V shed 2 bases and J 4 bases; nucleotides not matched to a gene: 3. The CDR3 totals 14 residues. CDR1 is DFQATT, CDR2 SNEGSKA, per germline (reference sequence). The CDR3 loop reads CSARSGSGTGELFF. The CDR3 DNA sequence: TGCAGTGCTAGAAGCGGGAGTGGCACCGGGGAGCTGTTTTTT.

This clonotype has more than one count but fewer than ten. This chain joins TRBV4-3 and TRBJ2-3; no clear D. The germline V gene has CDR1 LGHNA and CDR2 YSLEER. The CDR3 is 13 residues long. V lost 6 bases and J lost 0, with 7 bases in between. As DNA, the CDR3 is TGCGCCAGCAGTAGTACTAGCACAGATACGCAGTATTTT. Translated: CASSSTSTDTQYF.

This clonotype was counted only a few times. This chain joins TRBV27 and TRBJ1-6; weak D call: TRBD1 (6 bases). In germline, CDR1 is MNHEY, CDR2 SMNVEV (reference sequence). The CDR3 length is 17 residues. The germline V and J ends were trimmed by 3 bases and 7 bases, with 19 bases remaining between them. The DNA for the CDR3 is TGTGCCAGCAGTTTCAAATCGCAGGGGACGCTGAATTCACCCCTCCACTTT. Its protein is CASSFKSQGTLNSPLHF.

As to this clonotype: Germline and junction disagree at one end, which may indicate a read error. This chain joins TRBV2 and TRBJ2-1; 7 nucleotides agree with TRBD2. The CDR3 spans 15 residues. Germline V gives CDR1 SNHLY, CDR2 FYNNEI. The CDR3 loop is CASSGLQGGFNEQSF. The CDR3 DNA follows: TGTGCCAGCAGTGGTCTTCAGGGAGGGTTCAATGAGCAGTCCTTC.

DNA for the CDR3: TGCAGTGCTAGGGGACTAGCGGGAGGGAGGTTGAATGAGCAGTTCTTC. Protein sequence: CSARGLAGGRLNEQFF. V gene TRBV20-1 combines with J gene TRBJ2-1; the match to TRBD2 covers 16 bases. Germline CDR1 DFQATT, CDR2 SNEGSKA (reference sequence). The CDR3 spans 16 residues. J gave up 7 bases and V 3 bases, and 6 bases lay outside the gene matches.

DNA of the CDR3: TGTGCCAGCAGCTTTCCAAGGACTAGCGGGAGATTATCCTACGAGCAGTACTTC. It encodes CASSFPRTSGRLSYEQYF. The chain is built from TRBV7-2 and TRBJ2-7; 13 bases agree with TRBD2. Germline CDR1 SGHTA, CDR2 FQGNSA. V trimming: 3 bases; J trimming: 1 base; junction bases outside the gene matches: 9. The CDR3 consists of 18 residues.

This chain uses TRBV4-2 with TRBJ2-5, with TRBD1 matching over 8 bases. The germline gives CDR1 LGHNA, CDR2 YNFKEQ. After removal of 1 base from V and 3 bases from J, the junction contained 4 bases not matched to a gene. The length of the CDR3 is 15 residues. In DNA, the CDR3 is TGTGCCAGCAGCCAAGCAGGGACAGGTGAAGAGACCCAGTACTTC. Translation gives CASSQAGTGEETQYF.

The chain combines TRBV14 with TRBJ2-5, with D perhaps matching TRBD2 (6 bases). Trimming pared 3 bases from V and 7 bases from J, leaving 18 bases between. Germline CDR1 is SGHDN and CDR2 is FVKESK. CDR3 length: 15 amino acids. The CDR3 loop reads CASSHGIRDFGTQYF. Written as DNA, the CDR3 is TGTGCCAGCAGCCACGGAATCCGGGACTTCGGGACCCAGTACTTC.

This clonotype came up a few times. The chain recombines TRBV20-1 with TRBJ2-1, with TRBD2 matching 10 bases. The V gene end was trimmed by 8 bases and the J gene end by 10 bases; junction bases not matched to a gene: 5. The germline CDR1 and CDR2 sequences are DFQATT and SNEGSKA (reference sequence). The CDR3 runs 11 residues. The CDR3: CSLDSGREQFF. CDR3 nucleotide sequence: TGCAGTCTTGATAGCGGGAGGGAGCAGTTCTTC.

A few counts support this clonotype. The J gene is TRBJ1-5, the V gene TRBV30; 12 nucleotides line up with TRBD1. Germline CDR1 GTSNPN, CDR2 SVGIG (reference sequence). The V gene end was trimmed by 0 bases and the J gene end by 3 bases; junction bases not matched to a gene: 0. The CDR3 extends over 15 amino acids. For the CDR3, the DNA is TGTGCCTGGAGTGTGGGACAGGGGGCCAATCAGCCCCAGCATTTT. This gives the protein CAWSVGQGANQPQHF.

This clonotype has a handful of counts. The chain is built from TRBV20-1 and TRBJ2-1; 12 bases match TRBD2. The CDR3 sequence is 15 residues long. V dropped 5 bases and J dropped 0; count of bases not matched to a gene: 2. Germline CDR1 is DFQATT and CDR2 is SNEGSKA (reference sequence). The CDR3 protein is CSAGLAGRSYNEQFF. The CDR3 nucleotides read TGCAGTGCTGGACTAGCGGGACGCTCCTACAATGAGCAGTTCTTC.

The chain joins TRBV19 to TRBJ2-5, with 10 bases that match TRBD2. After removal of 5 bases from V and 3 bases from J, the junction contained 12 bases not matched to a gene. Looked up from germline, CDR1 is LNHDA and CDR2 is SQIVND (reference sequence). The CDR3 sequence is 17 residues long. CDR3 region: CASSHPTSGTGKETQYF. CDR3 nucleotide sequence: TGTGCCAGTAGTCATCCTACTAGCGGGACAGGTAAAGAGACCCAGTACTTC. Full variable domain (outside the CDR3, taken from reference TRBV19 and TRBJ2-5): DGGITQSPKYLFRKEGQNVTLSCEQNLNHDAMYWYRQDPGQGLRLIYYSQIVNDFQKGDIAEGYSVSREKKESFPLTVTSAQKNPTAFYLCASSHPTSGTGKETQYFGPGTRLLVL.

V usage is TRBV10-3 and J usage is TRBJ1-2, with 8 bases identical to TRBD1. The CDR3 contains 14 residues. Per the germline V gene, CDR1 is ENHRY and CDR2 is SYGVKD. The junction had 6 bases not matched to a gene; V was cut back by 5 bases and J by 4 bases. CDR3 residues: CAISPDRAGYGYTF. The DNA for the CDR3 is TGTGCCATCAGTCCGGACAGGGCGGGCTATGGCTACACCTTC.